A single sample gave rise to the 23 T cell receptor beta chains below, sequenced in a study of T-cell memory formation after mild COVID-19. TCRdb re-derived calls from the 5' RACE reads in MiXCR, one entry per CDR3 protein. Altogether around 300,000 distinct CDR3 sequences are present, roughly an eighth being singletons, with the ten largest covering 20% to 25%. Input material: PBMCs or a T cell subset sorted from them (not recorded which). The receptors shown here come from a man aged 18-30 years who had mild COVID-19 (a few samples of this study predate the infection). Cell type and time point are not known.

As DNA, the CDR3 is TGTGCCAGCAGAGAGCCAGGGACAGGGGGAACTGAAGCTTTCTTT. Its translation is CASREPGTGGTEAFF. The chain joins TRBV28 to TRBJ1-1; TRBD1 matches at 11 bases. This CDR3 comprises 15 residues. The trim removed 6 bases at V and 5 bases at J, leaving 8 bases unmatched. The V gene's germline CDR1 is MDHEN and CDR2 SYDVKM. Complete variable domain (other parts from reference TRBV28 and TRBJ1-1): DVKVTQSSRYLVKRTGEKVFLECVQDMDHENMFWYRQDPGLGLRLIYFSYDVKMKEKGDIPEGYSVSREKKERFSLILESASTNQTSMYLCASREPGTGGTEAFFGQGTRLTVV.

The V call is TRBV2, the J call TRBJ2-4, with D hard to call. V lost 8 bases and J 6 bases, leaving 17 bases between the germline ends. Germline assignment: CDR1 SNHLY and CDR2 FYNNEI. This CDR3 comprises 14 residues. In DNA form, the CDR3 reads TGTGCCAGCCTACTGGGTTCGCCCTCAAACATTCAGTACTTC. Amino acid sequence: CASLLGSPSNIQYF.

The V and J genes are TRBV10-2 and TRBJ2-2; D may be TRBD2 (6 bases). Trimming pared 0 bases from V and 4 bases from J, leaving 15 bases between. CDR3 length equals 17 residues. CDR1 is WSHSY, CDR2 SAAADI, per germline. DNA of the CDR3: TGCGCCAGCAGTGAGTCTGGGACTGGCGAAGTCACCGGGGAGCTGTTTTTT. Its protein product is CASSESGTGEVTGELFF.

The chain couples TRBV19 to TRBJ1-6; no clear D gene. The CDR3 loop spans 15 amino acids. Trimming stripped 6 bases from V and 7 bases from J, with 16 bases between. CDR1 is LNHDA, CDR2 SQIVND, per germline (reference sequence). Here the CDR3 reads CASRRAGEPNSPLHF. The CDR3 DNA follows: TGTGCCAGTAGGAGAGCCGGGGAGCCGAATTCACCCCTCCACTTT.

J is TRBJ1-1 and V is TRBV6-5, with 10 positions matching TRBD1. Trimming cost V 8 bases and J 6 bases; bases outside gene matches: 15. The CDR3 is 16 residues long. CDR1 MNHEY and CDR2 SVGAGI come from the germline V gene. CDR3 in amino acids: CASQRQGAGRKAEAFF. The DNA for the CDR3 is TGTGCCAGCCAAAGACAGGGGGCCGGGAGAAAGGCTGAAGCTTTCTTT.

The genes are TRBV28 and TRBJ1-4; D unresolved. Germline CDR1 is MDHEN and CDR2 is SYDVKM. The CDR3 totals 13 residues. The V end lost 2 bases, the J end lost 5 bases, and 6 bases lay between the germline ends. The chain's CDR3 is CASSLVQNEKLFF. CDR3 DNA: TGTGCCAGCAGTTTAGTCCAGAATGAAAAACTGTTTTTT.

The V gene is TRBV6-5, the J gene TRBJ2-3; TRBD1 or TRBD2 may be the D gene (5 bases each). The germline V gene has CDR1 MNHEY and CDR2 SVGAGI. The CDR3 has 14 residues. The V end lost 6 bases, the J end lost 5 bases, and 15 bases lay between the germline ends. The CDR3 DNA reads TGTGCCAGCAGGGCCCCCGGGACCGGAGATACGCAGTATTTT. Protein product: CASRAPGTGDTQYF.

This clonotype has a handful of counts. The chain couples TRBV6-2 or TRBV6-3 to TRBJ1-1; D uncertain. The V gene's germline CDR1 is MNHEY and CDR2 SVGEGT. The CDR3 extends over 12 amino acids. The V end lost 8 bases, the J end lost 8 bases, and 15 bases lay between the germline ends. Here the CDR3 DNA reads TGTGCCAGCTCACGGCCCGGTCGGGAAGCTTTCTTT. The encoded protein is CASSRPGREAFF.

The gene calls are TRBV6-5 and TRBJ1-1, with D perhaps matching TRBD1 (5 bases). Germline V gene lookup returns CDR1 MNHEY and CDR2 SVGAGI. Trimming pared 1 base from V and 4 bases from J, leaving 7 bases between. This CDR3 contains 13 residues. The CDR3 is CASSYWGGTEAFF. Written as DNA, the CDR3 is TGTGCCAGCAGTTACTGGGGGGGCACTGAAGCTTTCTTT.

The chain employs TRBV5-1 and TRBJ1-3; weak D call: TRBD1 (5 bases). The germline CDR1 and CDR2 sequences are SGHRS and YFSETQ. The CDR3 contains 17 residues. The V end was cut by 1 base, the J end by 0 bases, with 14 bases between. CDR3 sequence reads: CASSLTVAGGSGNTIYF. DNA of the CDR3: TGCGCCAGCAGCTTGACGGTTGCGGGGGGCTCTGGAAACACCATATATTTT.

The rearrangement links TRBV29-1 to TRBJ2-3, with 9 bases identical to TRBD2. The junction had 9 bases not matched to a gene; V was cut back by 4 bases and J by 1 base. Germline V gene lookup returns CDR1 SQVTM and CDR2 ANQGSEA. The CDR3 consists of 16 residues. CDR3 sequence reads: CSVGGGEGVGTDTQYF. The CDR3 nucleotides are TGCAGCGTTGGCGGGGGGGAAGGTGTCGGCACAGATACGCAGTATTTT.

This clonotype was recorded at least ten times. The chain uses TRBV6-1 and TRBJ1-3; TRBD1 is a possible D gene (6 bases). The CDR3 length is 18 residues. Trimming took off 4 bases at V and 2 bases at J, with 21 bases between the two ends. In germline, CDR1 is MNHNS, CDR2 SASEGT. The CDR3 DNA reads as TGTGCCAGCAGTGTCCGGGGGGGGCCTCTAAGAGCTGGAAACACCATATATTTT. Protein sequence: CASSVRGGPLRAGNTIYF.

The chain joins TRBV20-1 to TRBJ1-6; no firm D call. Trimming took 5 bases from V and 9 from J, leaving 11 bases between them. Germline values: CDR1 DFQATT, CDR2 SNEGSKA (reference sequence). The CDR3 extends over 12 amino acids. Here the CDR3 DNA reads TGCAGTGCTGGGGTTCGGCCTTCACCCCTCCACTTT. Translating gives CSAGVRPSPLHF.

The rearrangement links TRBV5-6 to TRBJ2-3; no clear D. Germline V gives CDR1 SGHDT, CDR2 YYEEEE. V was trimmed by 1 base and J by 8 bases, leaving 8 bases between them. This CDR3 has 12 residues. The CDR3 bases are TGTGCCAGCAGCTTGAACTTTGGTACGCAGTATTTT. Translation: CASSLNFGTQYF. Complete variable domain (other parts from reference TRBV5-6 and TRBJ2-3): DAGVTQSPTHLIKTRGQQVTLRCSPKSGHDTVSWYQQALGQGPQFIFQYYEEEERQRGNFPDRFSGHQFPNYSSELNVNALLLGDSALYLCASSLNFGTQYFGPGTRLTVL.

This clonotype came up a few times. The chain combines TRBV5-4 with TRBJ2-1, with D tentatively TRBD1 or TRBD2 (6 bases each). V lost 4 bases and J lost 2, with 16 bases in between. Germline assignment: CDR1 SGHNT and CDR2 YYREEE (reference sequence). The CDR3 runs 16 residues. In nucleotides, the CDR3 is TGTGCCAGCAGCCAAGGGGGGCGTCTGCCCTACAATGAGCAGTTCTTC. This encodes CASSQGGRLPYNEQFF.

The sample holds many counts of this clonotype. One junction end disagrees with the germline gene, perhaps due to a read error. The V and J genes are TRBV12-3 or TRBV12-4 and TRBJ2-5; D perhaps matches TRBD2 (6 bases). The CDR3 runs to 13 residues. In DNA, the CDR3 is TGCGCCAGCAGCTTGGGGGGCCAAGAGACCCAGTACTTC. This codes for CASSLGGQETQYF.

This chain connects TRBV29-1 to TRBJ2-1; TRBD2 is a possible D gene (6 bases). The CDR3 sequence is 14 residues long. Trimming pared 6 bases from V and 0 bases from J, leaving 12 bases between. CDR1 is SQVTM, CDR2 ANQGSEA, per germline. The DNA of the CDR3 is TGCAGCGTAGCATCCGGGAGCTCCTACAATGAGCAGTTCTTC. Translated, it gives CSVASGSSYNEQFF.

This clonotype was counted many times. The chain recombines TRBV4-1 with TRBJ2-4; D is unclear. With 1 base removed from V and 14 bases from J, the gap between germline ends came to 9 bases. The CDR3 loop spans 11 amino acids. CDR1 and CDR2 (germline): MGHRA, YSYEKL. CDR3 protein: CASSQADRKYF. The CDR3 nucleotides are TGCGCCAGCAGCCAAGCGGACCGCAAGTACTTC.

This clonotype has only a few counts. V gene TRBV20-1 combines with J gene TRBJ1-3; perhaps TRBD1 as D (5 bases). V was pared by 6 bases and J by 1 base, with 10 bases between. Germline CDR1 is DFQATT and CDR2 is SNEGSKA (reference sequence). The CDR3 consists of 13 residues. CDR3 protein: CSAPDNSGNTIYF. The CDR3 region has the DNA TGCAGTGCGCCGGACAATTCTGGAAACACCATATATTTT.

The table lists this clonotype with many counts. The chain is built from TRBV9 and TRBJ2-1; TRBD2 might be the D (6 bases). V was pared by 0 bases and J by 0 bases, with 7 bases between. Germline CDR1 SGDLS, CDR2 YYNGEE. This CDR3 region has 15 residues. CDR3 DNA: TGTGCCAGCAGCGTAGTCGGGGGCTCCTACAATGAGCAGTTCTTC. Protein: CASSVVGGSYNEQFF. Combining the CDR3 with reference TRBV9 and TRBJ2-1 gives the whole variable domain DSGVTQTPKHLITATGQRVTLRCSPRSGDLSVYWYQQSLDQGLQFLIQYYNGEERAKGNILERFSAQQFPDLHSELNLSSLELGDSALYFCASSVVGGSYNEQFFGPGTRLTVL.

This clonotype was counted only a few times. The chain combines TRBV29-1 with TRBJ2-7, with 9 bases fitting TRBD1. This CDR3 has 14 amino acids. J gave up 6 bases and V 3 bases, and 9 bases lay outside the gene matches. Germline-derived CDR1 and CDR2 are SQVTM and ANQGSEA. The CDR3 DNA reads TGCAGCGTTGAGGGGGACAGGGAAGGAGTCGAGCAGTACTTC. As protein: CSVEGDREGVEQYF.

This chain uses TRBV20-1 with TRBJ1-1, with D possibly TRBD1 on 6 matching bases. This CDR3 contains 14 residues. Germline V gene lookup returns CDR1 DFQATT and CDR2 SNEGSKA (reference sequence). The ends were cut back, 3 bases at V and 11 bases at J, with 22 bases in the middle. The CDR3 DNA follows: TGCAGTGCTAGGGAGCACCTGGGGGCCTCTGCGGCTTTCTTT. Translating it yields CSAREHLGASAAFF.

The chain recombines TRBV9 with TRBJ2-1, with TRBD2 matching over 8 bases. Germline CDR1 SGDLS, CDR2 YYNGEE. The CDR3 is 14 amino acids. Trimming took 9 bases from V and 6 from J; bases not matched to a gene: 11. CDR3 region: CATSRGLGSNEQFF. CDR3 DNA: TGTGCCACGAGTAGGGGACTAGGAAGCAATGAGCAGTTCTTC. Combining the CDR3 with reference TRBV9 and TRBJ2-1 gives the whole variable domain DSGVTQTPKHLITATGQRVTLRCSPRSGDLSVYWYQQSLDQGLQFLIQYYNGEERAKGNILERFSAQQFPDLHSELNLSSLELGDSALYFCATSRGLGSNEQFFGPGTRLTVL.